These 3 T cell receptor beta chains were all obtained from the same sample, sequenced in a study of blood T cells in healthy people across ages. Primers used in a second PCR of roughly 6 to 11 cycles were a sample-barcoded 5' primer and a J-beta primer mix. TCRdb analysed the 5' RACE reads with MiXCR anew, one entry per CDR3 protein. The table lists approximately 810,000 distinct CDR3 sequences, more than 25% of them singletons. Sequenced sample: blood. These receptors originate from a woman of 80 years or more in good health.

This clonotype was recorded a few times. The chain combines TRBV27 with TRBJ2-1; TRBD2 matches at 15 bases. J was trimmed by 7 bases and V by 5 bases; bases with no gene match: 12. Per the germline V gene, CDR1 is MNHEY and CDR2 is SMNVEV (reference sequence). The CDR3 loop spans 18 amino acids. Written as DNA, the CDR3 is TGTGCCAGCAGTCTCGAACCTGGACTAGCGGGGGGGCATAATGAGCAGTTCTTC. Translating gives CASSLEPGLAGGHNEQFF.

This clonotype came up many times. The chain carries TRBV20-1 and TRBJ2-3; 11 nucleotides agree with TRBD2. The junction had 6 bases not matched to a gene; V was cut back by 1 base and J by 0 bases. CDR3 length: 17 amino acids. Germline V gene sequence: CDR1 DFQATT, CDR2 SNEGSKA (reference sequence). The CDR3 region has the DNA TGCAGTGCTAGAGGTCCGACTAGCGGGGCTAGCACAGATACGCAGTATTTT. Amino acid sequence: CSARGPTSGASTDTQYF.

The chain couples TRBV7-2 to TRBJ1-3; no clear D gene. This CDR3 is built from 13 residues. V was pared by 1 base and J by 2 bases, with 3 bases between. Germline V CDR1 and CDR2: SGHTA, FQGNSA. The CDR3 sequence is CASSLVTGNTIYF. In nucleotides, the CDR3 is TGTGCCAGCAGCTTAGTTACTGGAAACACCATATATTTT.